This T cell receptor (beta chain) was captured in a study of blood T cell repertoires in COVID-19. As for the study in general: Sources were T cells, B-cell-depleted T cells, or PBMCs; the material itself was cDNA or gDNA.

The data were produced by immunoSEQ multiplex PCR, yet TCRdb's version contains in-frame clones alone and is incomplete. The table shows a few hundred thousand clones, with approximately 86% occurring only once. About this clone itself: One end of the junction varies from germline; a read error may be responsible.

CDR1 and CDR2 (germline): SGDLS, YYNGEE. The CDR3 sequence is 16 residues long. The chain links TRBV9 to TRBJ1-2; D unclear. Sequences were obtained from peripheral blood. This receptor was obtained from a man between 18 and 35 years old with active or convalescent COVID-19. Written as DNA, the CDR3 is TGTGCCAGCAGCGTAGGCCCCGAGGCCCGAAACTCTGGCTACACCTTC. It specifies CASSVGPEARNSGYTF.